This section outlines one TCR beta chain sequence together with its context. Antigen specificity is unknown. This sample is drawn from a study of beta chain features in type 1 diabetes. Study-level points and caveats: Whether TCRB rearrangement is influenced by HLA type was left unresolved in this analysis. Patients and controls would be equally affected if PCR favored shorter templates.

V lost 0 bases and J lost 10, with 17 bases in between. The CDR3 spans 16 residues. CDR1 and CDR2 (germline): SGHRS, YFSETQ. All of the isolated RNA was reverse transcribed, so expressed TCRB transcripts were sequenced. The repertoire was sequenced with immunoSEQ multiplex PCR; TCRdb's copy has only in-frame clones and lacks some. Of roughly 370,000 clones listed, roughly 14% are singletons. The receptor comes from a man aged 25 to 40 in good health. Sequenced sample: naive CD4+ T cells from blood. The chain has TRBV5-1 and TRBJ1-6; D is uncertain. CDR3 DNA sequence: TGCGCCAGCAGCTTGGATCGGGATAATGTAGGATCACCCCTCCACTTT. Translated, it gives CASSLDRDNVGSPLHF.